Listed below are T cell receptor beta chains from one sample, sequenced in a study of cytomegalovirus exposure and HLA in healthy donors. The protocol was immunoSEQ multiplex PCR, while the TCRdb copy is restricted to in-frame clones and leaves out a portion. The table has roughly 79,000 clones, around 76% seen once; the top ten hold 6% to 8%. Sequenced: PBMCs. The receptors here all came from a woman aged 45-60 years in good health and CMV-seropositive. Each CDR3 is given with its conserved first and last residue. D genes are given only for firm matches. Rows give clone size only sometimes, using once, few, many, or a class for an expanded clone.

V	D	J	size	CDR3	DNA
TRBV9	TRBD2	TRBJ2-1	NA	CASRGGSNEQFF	TGTGCCAGCAGAGGCGGGAGCAATGAGCAGTTCTTC
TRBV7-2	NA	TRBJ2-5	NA	CASSRQTQETQYF	TGTGCCAGCAGCCGACAGACCCAAGAGACCCAGTACTTC
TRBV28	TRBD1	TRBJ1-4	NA	CASSRRQGLGLSEKLFF	TGTGCCAGCAGCCGCCGACAGGGATTGGGGTTAAGTGAAAAACTGTTTTTT
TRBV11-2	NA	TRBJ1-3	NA	CASSLGPGNTIYF	TGTGCCAGCAGCTTAGGGCCTGGAAACACCATATATTTT
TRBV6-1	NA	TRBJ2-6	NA	CASSEEGDGANVLTF	TGTGCCAGCAGTGAAGAGGGGGACGGGGCCAACGTCCTGACTTTC
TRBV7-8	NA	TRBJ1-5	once	CASSFRVGGGLSNQPQHF	TGTGCCAGCAGCTTCCGAGTGGGTGGCGGACTTAGCAATCAGCCCCAGCATTTT
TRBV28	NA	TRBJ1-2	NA	CGSGGVRGYTF	TGTGGGTCCGGGGGAGTAAGGGGCTACACCTTC
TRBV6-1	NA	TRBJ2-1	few	CASSATRNEQFF	TGTGCCAGCAGTGCAACTAGGAATGAGCAGTTCTTC
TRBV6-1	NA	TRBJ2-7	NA	CASSEAPGSAYEQYF	TGTGCCAGCAGTGAAGCGCCAGGTTCCGCCTACGAGCAGTACTTC
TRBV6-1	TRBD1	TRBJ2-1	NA	CASSEDRERIGEQFF	TGTGCCAGCAGTGAGGACAGGGAGAGGATCGGGGAGCAGTTCTTC
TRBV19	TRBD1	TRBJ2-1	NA	CASSPRRQGVDEQFF	TGTGCCAGTAGCCCGCGGCGGCAGGGGGTAGATGAGCAGTTCTTC
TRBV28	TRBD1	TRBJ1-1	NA	CASSSLQGKRTEAFF	TGTGCCAGCAGTTCCTTACAGGGGAAGAGGACTGAAGCTTTCTTT
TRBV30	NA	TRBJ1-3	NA	CAWRRTESGNTIYF	TGTGCCTGGAGACGCACAGAGTCTGGAAACACCATATATTTT
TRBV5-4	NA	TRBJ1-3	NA	CASSLASGNTIYF	TGTGCCAGCAGCTTGGCATCTGGAAACACCATATATTTT
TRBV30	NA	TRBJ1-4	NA	CAWSVPGGEKLFF	TGTGCCTGGAGTGTACCGGGGGGGGAAAAACTGTTTTTT
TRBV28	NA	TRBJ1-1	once	CAAGREVMNTEAFF	TGTGCCGCAGGTCGGGAAGTGATGAACACTGAAGCTTTCTTT
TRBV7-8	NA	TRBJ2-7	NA	CASSLAAQAVHEQYF	TGTGCCAGCAGCTTAGCAGCACAGGCCGTTCACGAGCAGTACTTC
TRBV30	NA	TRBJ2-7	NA	CACGGASYEQYF	TGTGCCTGCGGGGGAGCCTCCTACGAGCAGTACTTC
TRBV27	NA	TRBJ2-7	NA	CASSRRDRSYEQYF	TGTGCCAGCAGCCGGCGGGACCGATCCTACGAGCAGTACTTC
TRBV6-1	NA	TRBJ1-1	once	CASSVTGANTEAFF	TGTGCCAGCAGCGTTACTGGGGCAAACACTGAAGCTTTCTTT
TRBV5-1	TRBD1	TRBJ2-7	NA	CASRSGTGPYEQYF	TGCGCCAGCAGGTCCGGGACAGGACCTTACGAGCAGTACTTC
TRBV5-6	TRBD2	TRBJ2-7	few	CASSLVGLVSYEQYF	TGTGCCAGCAGCTTGGTTGGACTAGTATCCTACGAGCAGTACTTC
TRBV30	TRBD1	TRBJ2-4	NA	CAWTEDRLAKNIQYF	TGTGCCTGGACGGAGGACAGGCTAGCCAAAAACATTCAGTACTTC
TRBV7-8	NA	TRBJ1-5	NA	CASSLGGPGRNQPQHF	TGTGCCAGCAGCTTAGGTGGGCCAGGGCGTAATCAGCCCCAGCATTTT
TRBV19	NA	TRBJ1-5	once	CASSNTYSNQPQHF	TGTGCCAGTAGTAACACATATAGCAATCAGCCCCAGCATTTT
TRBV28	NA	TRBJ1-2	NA	CASSLAGYGYTF	TGTGCCAGCAGTTTAGCAGGGTATGGCTACACCTTC
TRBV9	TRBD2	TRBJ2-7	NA	CASSVGTSGRYEQYF	TGTGCCAGCAGCGTCGGGACTAGCGGACGCTACGAGCAGTACTTC
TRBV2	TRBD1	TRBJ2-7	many	CASSADREGIGTYEQYF	TGTGCCAGCAGTGCGGACAGGGAAGGTATAGGGACCTACGAGCAGTACTTC
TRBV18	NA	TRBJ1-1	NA	CASSPVRASEAFF	TGTGCCAGCTCACCTGTCAGGGCGAGTGAAGCTTTCTTT
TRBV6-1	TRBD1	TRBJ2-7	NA	CASRETGGAPYEQYF	TGTGCCAGCAGGGAAACAGGGGGAGCCCCCTACGAGCAGTACTTC
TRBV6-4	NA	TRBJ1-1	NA	CASSDGGKAFF	TGTGCCAGCAGTGACGGAGGGAAGGCTTTCTTT
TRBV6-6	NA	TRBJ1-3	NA	CASSYSGGTLGQTIYF	TGTGCCAGCAGTTACTCGGGAGGGACATTAGGCCAGACCATATATTTT
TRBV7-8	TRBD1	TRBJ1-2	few	CASSVRQGAEFDGYTF	TGTGCCAGCAGCGTAAGACAGGGGGCTGAATTTGATGGCTACACCTTC
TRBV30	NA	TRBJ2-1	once	CALLVGVNNGQFF	TGTGCCTTGTTAGTGGGAGTTAACAATGGGCAGTTCTTC
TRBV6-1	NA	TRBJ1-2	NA	CASSERGDGYTF	TGTGCCAGCAGTGAACGGGGGGATGGCTACACCTTC
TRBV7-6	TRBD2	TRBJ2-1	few	CASSWVAGGRRYNEQFF	TGTGCCAGCAGCTGGGTAGCTGGCGGGAGGAGGTACAATGAGCAGTTCTTC
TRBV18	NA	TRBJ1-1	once	CASSRRENTEAFF	TGTGCCAGCTCACGCCGGGAGAACACTGAAGCTTTCTTT
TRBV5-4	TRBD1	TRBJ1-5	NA	CASSSWGRGPDQPQHF	TGTGCCAGCAGCTCATGGGGCAGGGGGCCGGATCAGCCCCAGCATTTT
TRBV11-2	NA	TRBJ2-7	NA	CASSQVDLGGYEQYF	TGTGCCAGCAGCCAAGTGGACTTGGGGGGTTACGAGCAGTACTTC
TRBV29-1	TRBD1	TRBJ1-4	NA	CSVGDRGGEKLFF	TGCAGCGTTGGGGACAGGGGGGGAGAAAAACTGTTTTTT
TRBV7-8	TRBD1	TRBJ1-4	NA	CASSLHRTGAEKLFF	TGTGCCAGCAGCCTCCATAGGACAGGGGCTGAAAAACTGTTTTTT
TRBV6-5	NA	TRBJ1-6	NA	CASRTVDNSPLHF	TGTGCCAGCCGAACAGTTGATAATTCACCCCTCCACTTT
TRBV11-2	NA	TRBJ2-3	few	CASHRVRADTQYF	TGTGCCTCACACAGGGTTCGGGCAGATACGCAGTATTTT
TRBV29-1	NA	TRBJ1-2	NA	CSVEDTGAGINGYTF	TGCAGCGTTGAAGATACTGGGGCAGGGATCAATGGCTACACCTTC
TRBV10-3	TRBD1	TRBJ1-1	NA	CAIRLTGVTEAFF	TGTGCCATCAGACTGACAGGGGTCACTGAAGCTTTCTTT
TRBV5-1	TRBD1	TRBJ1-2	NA	CASSFFGQGLYGYTF	TGCGCCAGCAGCTTCTTCGGACAGGGGCTTTATGGCTACACCTTC